These 13 T cell receptor beta chains came from one sample sequenced in a study of high-grade serous ovarian cancer treatment subgroups. The tumor samples were collected prior to definitive surgery or chemotherapy. Only in-frame clones appear in the TCRdb table, and some are missing; sequencing was by immunoSEQ multiplex PCR. The data contain around 2,100 clones, over 70% of them singletons. The sample comprised tumor tissue. The receptor set was obtained from a human donor with high-grade serous ovarian cancer.

In regard to this clone: Sequence at one end of the junction differs from germline and may be a read error. CDR3 DNA: TGTGCCAGTGAGGGACAGGGAACTTCATCCCTCCACTTT. It yields the protein CASEGQGTSSLHF. The chain is built from TRBV19 and TRBJ1-6; 9 bases agree with TRBD1. Per germline, CDR1 LNHDA and CDR2 SQIVND (reference sequence). This CDR3 is 13 amino acids long.

This clone was counted a single time. V and J are TRBV27 and TRBJ1-2; D perhaps matches TRBD1 (6 bases). Trimming left V 8 bases short and J 4 bases short, with 17 bases between. CDR3 size: 14 residues. The V gene's germline CDR1 is MNHEY and CDR2 SMNVEV (reference sequence). The CDR3 nucleotides are TGTGCCAGCGGGAGGGGGGCAGGACTCTATGGCTACACCTTC. Protein product: CASGRGAGLYGYTF.

The J gene is TRBJ1-1, the V gene TRBV2; weak D call: TRBD1 (5 bases). Trimming removed 8 bases from V and 5 bases from J, with 15 bases in between. The CDR3 length is 13 residues. CDR1 is SNHLY and CDR2 is FYNNEI in the germline V gene. CDR3 amino acids: CASAPGGWTEAFF. The CDR3 DNA is TGTGCCAGCGCGCCTGGGGGGTGGACTGAAGCTTTCTTT.

As DNA, the CDR3 is TGTGCCAGCACGATACAGGGGTCGGACTATGGCTACACCTTC. Its protein is CASTIQGSDYGYTF. The V call is TRBV7-2, the J call TRBJ1-2; 7 bases fit TRBD1. V shed 7 bases, J shed 3 bases, and the junction held 8 bases outside the gene matches. The CDR3 is 14 residues long. In germline, CDR1 is SGHTA, CDR2 FQGNSA.

J is TRBJ2-1 and V is TRBV11-2; TRBD1 might be the D (7 bases). The CDR3 totals 16 residues. Trimming removed 6 bases from V and 1 base from J, with 16 bases in between. Germline assignment: CDR1 SGHAT and CDR2 FQNNGV. The CDR3 region has the DNA TGTGCCAGCAGTTCCTCGACAGGGACTTCCTACAATGAGCAGTTCTTC. It yields the protein CASSSSTGTSYNEQFF.

The rearrangement uses TRBV5-1 and TRBJ2-5; D is perhaps TRBD2 (7 bases). Germline-derived CDR1 and CDR2 are SGHRS and YFSETQ. V lost 0 bases and J lost 4, with 13 bases in between. This CDR3 is 15 amino acids long. This CDR3 is CASSLAGGGRETQYF. CDR3 nucleotide sequence: TGCGCCAGCAGCTTGGCCGGGGGCGGGAGAGAGACCCAGTACTTC.

This clone was found a few times. The chain links TRBV6-5 to TRBJ1-2; TRBD1 matches 7 bases. V lost 6 bases and J lost 8; bases outside the gene matches: 9. Germline CDR1 is MNHEY and CDR2 is SVGAGI. The CDR3 has 13 residues. The CDR3 coding sequence is TGTGCCAGCAGCCCCGAACAGGGGCGCGGCTACACCTTC. Protein sequence: CASSPEQGRGYTF.

The chain joins TRBV5-8 to TRBJ2-2, with 9 positions matching TRBD1. Germline assignment: CDR1 SGHTS and CDR2 YDEGEE. Losses at the gene ends were 1 base for V and 5 bases for J; bases not matched to a gene: 6. The CDR3 extends over 16 amino acids. This CDR3 reads CASSLKRTGVTGELFF. The CDR3 DNA follows: TGTGCCAGCAGCTTGAAGCGGACAGGGGTAACCGGGGAGCTGTTTTTT.

This CDR3 reads CSARTSYEQYF. The CDR3 DNA is TGCAGTGCTAGAACCTCCTACGAGCAGTACTTC. V is TRBV20-1 and J is TRBJ2-7; D call uncertain. The CDR3 extends over 11 amino acids. V dropped 2 bases and J dropped 0 bases, with 2 bases sitting between them. Germline-derived CDR1 and CDR2 are DFQATT and SNEGSKA (reference sequence).

The rearrangement uses TRBV18 and TRBJ1-3; D unclear. In germline, CDR1 is KGHSH, CDR2 LQKENI. CDR3 size: 14 residues. The V end was cut by 2 bases, the J end by 5 bases, with 10 bases between. CDR3: CASSPGSPRNTIYF. In nucleotides, the CDR3 is TGTGCCAGCTCACCAGGCTCTCCGCGAAACACCATATATTTT. The full variable domain, with the rest looked up from reference TRBV18 and TRBJ1-3, is NAGVMQNPRHLVRRRGQEARLRCSPMKGHSHVYWYRQLPEEGLKFMVYLQKENIIDESGMPKERFSAEFPKEGPSILRIQQVVRGDSAAYFCASSPGSPRNTIYFGEGSWLTVV.

V gene TRBV28 combines with J gene TRBJ2-4, with 7 bases identical to TRBD1. Germline CDR1 is MDHEN and CDR2 is SYDVKM. The ends lost 7 bases at V and 7 bases at J; junction bases unmatched: 7. The CDR3 is made up of 13 amino acids. The CDR3 DNA is TGTGCCAGCACTTTGGACAGGAGGAACATTCAGTACTTC. Its translation is CASTLDRRNIQYF.

There are a few counts of this clone. This rearrangement joins TRBV11-2 to TRBJ1-1; 8 bases are a match to TRBD1. The CDR3 is 14 amino acids. V was pared by 3 bases and J by 5 bases, with 5 bases of the junction left unmatched. CDR1 SGHAT and CDR2 FQNNGV come from the germline V gene. In DNA form, the CDR3 reads TGTGCCAGCAGCTTTCACAGGGGGGGGACTGAAGCTTTCTTT. It yields the protein CASSFHRGGTEAFF.

The genes are TRBV5-1 and TRBJ2-5; the D gene could be TRBD1 or TRBD2 (10 bases each). Germline assignment: CDR1 SGHRS and CDR2 YFSETQ. The CDR3 extends over 21 amino acids. Trimming stripped 2 bases from V and 1 base from J, with 30 bases between. CDR3 sequence (DNA): TGCGCCAGCAGCTTCGGGACAGGGGAACAATTACTAGCGGGGAGCCAAGAGACCCAGTACTTC. It is translated as CASSFGTGEQLLAGSQETQYF.